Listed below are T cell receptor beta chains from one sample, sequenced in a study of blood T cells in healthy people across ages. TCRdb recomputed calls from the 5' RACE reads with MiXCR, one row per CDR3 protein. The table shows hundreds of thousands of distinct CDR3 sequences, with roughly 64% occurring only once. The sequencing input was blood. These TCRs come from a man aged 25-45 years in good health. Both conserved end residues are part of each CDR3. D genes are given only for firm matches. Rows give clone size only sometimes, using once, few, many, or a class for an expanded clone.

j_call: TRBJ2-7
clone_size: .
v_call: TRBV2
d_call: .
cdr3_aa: CASQKGVGEQYF
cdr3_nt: TGTGCCAGCCAAAAGGGGGTTGGGGAGCAGTACTTC

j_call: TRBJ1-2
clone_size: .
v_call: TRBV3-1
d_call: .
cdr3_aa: CASSQLSGYTF
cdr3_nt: TGTGCCAGCAGCCAATTATCCGGCTACACCTTC

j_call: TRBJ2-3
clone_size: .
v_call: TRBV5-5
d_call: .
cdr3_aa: CASSPRGVSPDTQYF
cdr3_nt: TGTGCCAGCAGCCCCCGTGGGGTCTCTCCAGATACGCAGTATTTT

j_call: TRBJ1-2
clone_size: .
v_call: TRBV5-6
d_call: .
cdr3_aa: CASRRRNYGYTF
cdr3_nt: TGTGCCAGCAGGAGGAGGAACTATGGCTACACCTTC

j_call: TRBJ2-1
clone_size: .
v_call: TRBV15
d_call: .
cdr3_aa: CATSRGETGNEQFF
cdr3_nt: TGTGCCACCAGCAGAGGAGAAACCGGCAATGAGCAGTTCTTC

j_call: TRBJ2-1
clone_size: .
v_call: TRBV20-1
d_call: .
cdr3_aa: CSANPPRSTNEQFF
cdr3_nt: TGCAGTGCCAATCCCCCGCGGTCCACCAATGAGCAGTTCTTC

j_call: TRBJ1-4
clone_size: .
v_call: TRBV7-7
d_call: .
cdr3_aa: CASSLAPGANEKLFF
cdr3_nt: TGTGCTAGCAGCTTAGCTCCGGGGGCTAATGAAAAACTGTTTTTT

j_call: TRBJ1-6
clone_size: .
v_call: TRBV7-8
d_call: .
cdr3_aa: CASSLGQLSSDSPLHF
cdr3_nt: TGTGCCAGCAGCTTAGGACAGCTATCCTCCGATTCACCCCTCCACTTT

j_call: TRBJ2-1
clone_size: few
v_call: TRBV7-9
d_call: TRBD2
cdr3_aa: CASSLRLAGGPRGNEQFF
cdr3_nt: TGTGCCAGCAGCCTACGTCTAGCGGGAGGCCCCCGTGGGAATGAGCAGTTCTTC

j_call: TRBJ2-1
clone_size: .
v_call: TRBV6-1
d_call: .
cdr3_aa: CASSEASSGEQFF
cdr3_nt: TGTGCCAGCAGTGAAGCTAGCTCGGGTGAGCAGTTCTTC